This T cell receptor beta chain originates from a study of blood T cell repertoires in COVID-19. This CDR3 has 18 residues. Deletions cut 3 bases from V and 1 base from J, with 19 bases between. Germline CDR1 and CDR2: WSHSY and SAAADI. Sequencing used immunoSEQ multiplex PCR; TCRdb keeps in-frame clones, though not all of them. This table holds about 250,000 clones, under 85% found once. Patients of the Seattle cohort, enrolled during active infection, were followed longitudinally. This clonotype was obtained from a human donor with COVID-19, enrolled during active disease. The donor label of this sample is uncertain. The sample taken for sequencing was peripheral blood. The chain carries TRBV10-2 and TRBJ1-3; the D gene is possibly TRBD1 (6 bases). This chain's CDR3 is CASSDPFGGAWSGNTIYF. CDR3 bases: TGCGCCAGCAGTGACCCATTCGGGGGGGCTTGGTCTGGAAACACCATATATTTT.